The clone carrying this TCR beta chain occurred a few times. These data belong to a study of T-cell reconstitution after alpha-beta-depleted transplantation in children. The germline V gene has CDR1 ENHRY and CDR2 SYGVKD. The length of the CDR3 is 13 residues. Trimming stripped 0 bases from V and 6 bases from J, with 9 bases between. Researchers prepared the TCRbeta library using unique molecular identifiers, the study reports. TCRdb re-analysed the PCR reads in MiXCR, keeping a single row per CDR3 protein. The data contain a few hundred thousand distinct CDR3 sequences, 25% to 30% of them singletons.

The chain recombines TRBV10-3 with TRBJ2-7; tentative D call: TRBD1 (6 bases). The clonotype originates from a boy under two years old with Wiskott-Aldrich syndrome, due to receive a stem cell transplant. Material: PBMCs, obtained before TCRalphabeta/CD19-depleted stem cell transplant. CDR3 protein: CAISESTGFEQYF. As DNA, the CDR3 is TGTGCCATCAGTGAGTCGACAGGTTTCGAGCAGTACTTC.